One and the same sample provided the 27 T cell receptor beta chains below, sequenced in a study of cytomegalovirus exposure and HLA in healthy donors. Amplification used 60 Vbeta primers and 13 Jbeta primers. Libraries were prepared by immunoSEQ multiplex PCR; TCRdb keeps only in-frame clonotypes and omits some of them. The sample carries around 180,000 clones, around 80% recorded once. The sample comprised PBMCs. The receptors were sampled from a middle-aged woman in good health and CMV-seronegative.

Comments on this clone: This CDR3 fails to terminate in the conserved phenylalanine or tryptophan, so it likely reflects a read error. It is unclear where the CDR3 begins or ends on the DNA, so no DNA is shown, and the CDR3 is as TCRdb lists it. The J gene is TRBJ1-1, the V gene TRBV5-4; TRBD1 reflects the table's D call only, with no check against the DNA. The length of the CDR3 is 9 amino acids, counting both ends. CDR1 and CDR2 (germline): SGHNT, YYREEE (reference sequence). Here the CDR3 reads CASSSTGSG.

V and J are TRBV30 and TRBJ2-3; perhaps TRBD2 as D (6 bases). Trimming took off 1 base at V and 3 bases at J, with 11 bases between the two ends. Germline CDR1 is GTSNPN and CDR2 is SVGIG (reference sequence). The CDR3 is 14 residues long. Written as DNA, the CDR3 is TGTGCCTGGAGTGGGGTGGGACTGACAGATACGCAGTATTTT. Its protein product is CAWSGVGLTDTQYF.

This chain links TRBV11-2 with TRBJ1-4; 9 positions agree with TRBD1. There are 14 residues in the CDR3. The germline V gene has CDR1 SGHAT and CDR2 FQNNGV. V lost 3 bases to trimming and J lost 8 bases; unmatched junction nucleotides: 4. CDR3 sequence reads: CASSFGTGNEKLFF. The DNA for the CDR3 is TGTGCCAGCAGCTTCGGGACAGGGAACGAAAAACTGTTTTTT.

This chain connects TRBV19 to TRBJ2-3, with TRBD1 identical over 10 bases. The trim removed 6 bases at V and 9 bases at J, leaving 9 bases unmatched. There are 14 residues in the CDR3. Germline assignment: CDR1 LNHDA and CDR2 SQIVND (reference sequence). As DNA, the CDR3 is TGTGCCAGTAGCCCAACCGGGACAGGGGACACGCAGTATTTT. Translation: CASSPTGTGDTQYF.

J is TRBJ1-4 and V is TRBV28; D remains unclear. The V end was cut by 10 bases, the J end by 7 bases, with 16 bases between. The CDR3 length is 13 residues. CDR1 is MDHEN, CDR2 SYDVKM, per germline. This chain's CDR3 is CATTSVSSEKLFF. The CDR3 region has the DNA TGTGCCACTACGTCGGTATCCTCTGAAAAACTGTTTTTT.

The V call is TRBV7-3, the J call TRBJ2-6; perhaps TRBD1 as D (6 bases). V was clipped by 8 bases and J by 0 bases, with 20 bases between them. The CDR3 contains 18 residues. Per germline, CDR1 SGHTA and CDR2 FQGTGA. CDR3 DNA sequence: TGTGCCAGCGGATGGGACACCATGTCAAGCTCTGGGGCCAACGTCCTGACTTTC. It translates to CASGWDTMSSSGANVLTF. Filled out from reference TRBV7-3 and TRBJ2-6, the complete variable domain reads GAGVSQTPSNKVTEKGKYVELRCDPISGHTALYWYRQSLGQGPEFLIYFQGTGAADDSGLPNDRFFAVRPEGSVSTLKIQRTERGDSAVYLCASGWDTMSSSGANVLTFGAGSRLTVL.

This chain uses TRBV9 with TRBJ2-7; perhaps TRBD1 as D (6 bases). Between the trimmed V and J ends, which lost 0 bases and 13 bases, there was a span of 17 bases. Looked up from germline, CDR1 is SGDLS and CDR2 is YYNGEE. This CDR3 has 13 residues. The CDR3 coding sequence is TGTGCCAGCAGCGTAGGGACAGACCCGCGCATTTACTTC. Its translation is CASSVGTDPRIYF.

V and J are TRBV6-5 and TRBJ1-2; D is ambiguous. The CDR3 covers 13 residues. V gave up 5 bases and J gave up 4 bases, with 11 bases separating them. Germline-derived CDR1 and CDR2 are MNHEY and SVGAGI. This chain's CDR3 is CASSDRGFYGYTF. The CDR3 DNA follows: TGTGCCAGCAGTGATCGGGGATTCTATGGCTACACCTTC.

V gene TRBV19 combines with J gene TRBJ1-2; D is undetermined. The CDR3 loop spans 13 amino acids. Trimming took off 3 bases at V and 4 bases at J, with 9 bases between the two ends. Germline loops: CDR1 LNHDA, CDR2 SQIVND (reference sequence). Here the CDR3 reads CASSIASVYGYTF. The CDR3 nucleotides read TGTGCCAGTAGTATCGCATCAGTCTATGGCTACACCTTC.

This sequence joins TRBV13 and TRBJ2-5; D unresolved. Trimming took off 6 bases at V and 5 bases at J, with 10 bases between the two ends. This CDR3 comprises 12 residues. Germline V gene lookup returns CDR1 PRHDT and CDR2 FYEKMQ (reference sequence). In nucleotides, the CDR3 is TGTGCCAGCAGAGGAGAGAGGGAGACCCAGTACTTC. Translated: CASRGERETQYF.

This chain uses TRBV6-4 with TRBJ2-6; 10 nucleotides line up with TRBD1. The length of the CDR3 is 16 residues. Germline CDR1 reads MRHNA; CDR2 reads SNTAGT. V lost 6 bases and J lost 3; bases outside the gene matches: 5. The CDR3 reads CASRGGQGIGANVLTF. CDR3 sequence (DNA): TGTGCCAGCAGGGGGGGACAGGGGATTGGGGCCAACGTCCTGACTTTC.

The chain is built from TRBV27 and TRBJ2-2, with 8 bases identical to TRBD1. The CDR3 consists of 16 residues. Per germline, CDR1 MNHEY and CDR2 SMNVEV (reference sequence). Unmatched junction bases numbered 3, after V lost 2 bases and J lost 1 base. The CDR3 nucleotides are TGTGCCAGCAGTTTACGGGGACAGGTGAACACCGGGGAGCTGTTTTTT. This codes for CASSLRGQVNTGELFF.

The chain has TRBV6-4 and TRBJ1-2; a weak D match, TRBD1 (5 bases). Trimming removed 3 bases at V and 3 bases at J, with 17 bases between. Germline V gene sequence: CDR1 MRHNA, CDR2 SNTAGT. The CDR3 has 16 amino acids. CDR3 bases: TGTGCCAGCAGTGAGTCTAGGACGGGGGGATACTATGGCTACACCTTC. Protein product: CASSESRTGGYYGYTF.

Only a few counts were recorded for this clone. The V gene is TRBV6-5, the J gene TRBJ2-3, with 9 positions matching TRBD1. CDR1 and CDR2 from the germline V gene are MNHEY and SVGAGI. This CDR3 is built from 15 residues. J lost 1 base, V lost 6 bases, and 5 bases had no gene match. The CDR3 protein is CASSSGQGGTDTQYF. In nucleotides, the CDR3 is TGTGCCAGCAGCTCGGGACAGGGAGGCACAGATACGCAGTATTTT.

This chain uses TRBV6-5 with TRBJ2-5, with D possibly matching TRBD2 (5 bases). Trimming took 11 bases from V and 5 from J, leaving 15 bases between them. The germline gives CDR1 MNHEY, CDR2 SVGAGI. The CDR3 has 12 amino acids. This chain's CDR3 is CASEGNGETQYF. As DNA, the CDR3 is TGTGCCTCCGAGGGTAATGGTGAGACCCAGTACTTC.

The chain carries TRBV19 and TRBJ2-2, with 7 bases fitting TRBD2. The germline V gene has CDR1 LNHDA and CDR2 SQIVND (reference sequence). The trim removed 11 bases at V and 5 bases at J, leaving 8 bases unmatched. The CDR3 covers 13 residues. Here the CDR3 DNA reads TGTGCCGCCTCGGGGGGATGGACCGGGGAGCTGTTTTTT. It translates to CAASGGWTGELFF.

V is TRBV30 and J is TRBJ2-1; 12 nucleotides match TRBD2. In germline, CDR1 is GTSNPN, CDR2 SVGIG (reference sequence). V trimming: 4 bases; J trimming: 10 bases; junction bases outside the gene matches: 14. The CDR3 is 16 residues long. Here the CDR3 reads CAWITETGTSGREQFF. CDR3 bases: TGTGCCTGGATTACCGAAACCGGGACTAGCGGGCGCGAGCAGTTCTTC.

The CDR3 spells CASSTDDWFSYNEQFF. CDR3 nucleotide sequence: TGTGCCAGCAGCACCGACGACTGGTTCTCCTACAATGAGCAGTTCTTC. The chain links TRBV7-3 to TRBJ2-1; D unclear. CDR3 length: 16 residues. The germline gives CDR1 SGHTA, CDR2 FQGTGA. The V end lost 5 bases, the J end lost 0 bases, and 14 bases lay between the germline ends.

The V and J genes are TRBV19 and TRBJ2-2, with 8 bases lining up with TRBD1. The germline CDR1 and CDR2 sequences are LNHDA and SQIVND (reference sequence). The length of the CDR3 is 15 residues. V was pared by 3 bases and J by 5 bases, with 5 bases of the junction left unmatched. The CDR3 DNA follows: TGTGCCAGTAGTATCTTGGACAGGGCGACCGGGGAGCTGTTTTTT. It yields the protein CASSILDRATGELFF.

This chain connects TRBV28 to TRBJ1-5, with 8 bases matching TRBD1. This CDR3 spans 13 amino acids. With 8 bases clipped from V and 8 bases from J, the junction kept 8 bases outside the gene matches. From germline, CDR1 is MDHEN and CDR2 SYDVKM. The CDR3 is CASGTGGSEPQHF. CDR3 sequence (DNA): TGTGCCAGCGGTACAGGGGGGTCGGAGCCCCAGCATTTT.

The rearrangement links TRBV19 to TRBJ2-7, with 7 positions matching TRBD1. V trimming: 4 bases; J trimming: 2 bases; junction bases outside the gene matches: 2. This CDR3 is 13 amino acids long. CDR1 LNHDA and CDR2 SQIVND come from the germline V gene (reference sequence). This CDR3 reads CASSNRGAYEQYF. CDR3 coding DNA: TGTGCCAGTAGTAACAGGGGAGCCTACGAGCAGTACTTC.

The chain employs TRBV4-3 and TRBJ2-2; 7 positions match TRBD1. V lost 3 bases and J lost 2; bases outside the gene matches: 9. The CDR3 is made up of 17 amino acids. CDR1 and CDR2 (germline): LGHNA, YSLEER. Here the CDR3 reads CASSHSLRQGNTGELFF. The CDR3 coding sequence is TGCGCCAGCAGCCACTCCTTGAGACAGGGTAACACCGGGGAGCTGTTTTTT.

The rearrangement uses TRBV19 and TRBJ1-1; D unclear. Germline V gives CDR1 LNHDA, CDR2 SQIVND (reference sequence). The CDR3 covers 14 residues. Trimming shortened V by 6 bases and J by 0 bases, and 11 bases separated the two germline ends. This CDR3 reads CASREQTLNTEAFF. Written as DNA, the CDR3 is TGTGCCAGTAGAGAACAGACCTTGAACACTGAAGCTTTCTTT.

The CDR3 DNA reads as TGTGCCAGCAGCCAGGACAGTATGAACACTGAAGCTTTCTTT. This gives the protein CASSQDSMNTEAFF. The chain has TRBV7-2 and TRBJ1-1, with TRBD1 as a possible D gene (6 bases). CDR3 size: 14 residues. V was pared by 5 bases and J by 0 bases, with 10 bases between. Per the germline V gene, CDR1 is SGHTA and CDR2 is FQGNSA.

The V call is TRBV5-4, the J call TRBJ1-1, with D possibly being TRBD1 (5 bases). The CDR3 totals 12 residues. Germline-derived CDR1 and CDR2 are SGHNT and YYREEE (reference sequence). Trimming pared 4 bases from V and 11 bases from J, leaving 15 bases between. This CDR3 is CASSLAGGVAFF. Written as DNA, the CDR3 is TGTGCCAGCAGCCTAGCTGGGGGGGTGGCTTTCTTT.

The chain carries TRBV10-2 and TRBJ2-7; D might be TRBD2 (5 bases). CDR3 length: 13 residues. Germline-derived CDR1 and CDR2 are WSHSY and SAAADI. V shed 6 bases and J shed 3 bases, with 12 bases lying between them. The CDR3, as DNA: TGCGCCAGCAGACCCGGACGGGACTACGAGCAGTACTTC. This encodes CASRPGRDYEQYF.

The V call is TRBV7-6, the J call TRBJ1-3; the D gene is possibly TRBD1 (6 bases). Between the trimmed V and J ends, which lost 5 bases and 12 bases, there was a span of 17 bases. This CDR3 region has 13 residues. CDR1 and CDR2 from the germline V gene are SGHVS and FNYEAQ. CDR3 region: CASSPHLQGVIYF. The CDR3 region has the DNA TGTGCCAGCAGCCCGCACTTACAGGGCGTCATATATTTT.